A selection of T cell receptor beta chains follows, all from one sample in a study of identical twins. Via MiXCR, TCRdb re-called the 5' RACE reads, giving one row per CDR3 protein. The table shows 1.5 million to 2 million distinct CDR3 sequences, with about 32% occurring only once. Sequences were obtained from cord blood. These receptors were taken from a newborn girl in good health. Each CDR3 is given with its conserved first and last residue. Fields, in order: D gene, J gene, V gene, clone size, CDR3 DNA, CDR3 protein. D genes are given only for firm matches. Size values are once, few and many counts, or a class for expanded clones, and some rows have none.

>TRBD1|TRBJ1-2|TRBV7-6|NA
TGTGCCAGCAGCCCGGGACAGGGTTTGAAGGGCTACACCTTC
CASSPGQGLKGYTF
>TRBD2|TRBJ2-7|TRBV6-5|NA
TGTGCCAGCAGTTACTCTGGGACTAGCGGGAACTCCTACAATGAGCAGTACTTC
CASSYSGTSGNSYNEQYF
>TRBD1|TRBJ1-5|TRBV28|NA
TGTGCCAGCAGTCTACAGGGGGTAGACAATCAGCCCCGGCATTTT
CASSLQGVDNQPRHF
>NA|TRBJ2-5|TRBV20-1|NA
TGCAGTGCTAGAGATCTCATCGTGGGCAATGAGCAGTACTTC
CSARDLIVGNEQYF
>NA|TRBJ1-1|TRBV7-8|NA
TGTGCCAGCAGCTTAGTCCCTCAGACAAACACTGAAGCTTTCTTT
CASSLVPQTNTEAFF
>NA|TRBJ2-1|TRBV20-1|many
TGCAGTGCTAGAGGCGGACTCTACAATGAGCAGTTCTTC
CSARGGLYNEQFF
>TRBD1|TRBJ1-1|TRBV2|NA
TGTGCCAGCAGCGGACAGGGGAAGGCTGAAGCTTTCTTT
CASSGQGKAEAFF
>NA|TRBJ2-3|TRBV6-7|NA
TGTGCCAGCAGTCCTGTCAGGGAAGATACGCAGTATTTT
CASSPVREDTQYF
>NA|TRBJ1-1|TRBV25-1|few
TGTGCCAGCACTACGGGGCCGACACCGCGGACTGAAGCTTTCTTT
CASTTGPTPRTEAFF
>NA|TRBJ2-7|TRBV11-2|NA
TGTGCCAGCAGCTTAGATCCCACAGGGAGGGAGCAGAACTTC
CASSLDPTGREQNF
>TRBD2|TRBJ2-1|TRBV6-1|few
TGTGCCAGCAGCCCTAAACCCACTAGCGGGTTCAGCTCCTACAATGAGCAGTTCTTC
CASSPKPTSGFSSYNEQFF
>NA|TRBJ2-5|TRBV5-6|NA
TGTGCCAGCAGCTTTTACGGGGGCCCCCTAAAGACCCAGTACTTC
CASSFYGGPLKTQYF
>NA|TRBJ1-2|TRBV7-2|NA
TGTGCCAGCAGCTTAGTCTCTGGAGGGAACTATGGCTACACCTTC
CASSLVSGGNYGYTF
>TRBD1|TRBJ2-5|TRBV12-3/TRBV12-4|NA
TGTGCCAGCAGGGGACAGGGGCCAATTGGGTCCTGGGAGACCCAGTACTTC
CASRGQGPIGSWETQYF
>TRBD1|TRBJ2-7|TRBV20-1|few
TGCAGTGCCATAGGGACAGGGGATGGGATCTACGAGCAGTACTTC
CSAIGTGDGIYEQYF
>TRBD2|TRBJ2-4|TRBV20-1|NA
TGCAGTGCTAGCGAGGGACCAGCGGGAGATATGGACAAAAACATTCAGTACTTC
CSASEGPAGDMDKNIQYF
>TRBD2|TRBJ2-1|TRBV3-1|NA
TGTGCCAGCAGCCAACTTGGACTAGCGGGGGGTTACAATGAGCAGTTCTTC
CASSQLGLAGGYNEQFF
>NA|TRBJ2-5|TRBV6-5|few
TGTGCCAGCAGTTACTCCCCTAGCTTCCCAGAGACCCAGTACTTC
CASSYSPSFPETQYF
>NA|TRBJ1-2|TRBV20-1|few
TGCAGTGCTAGAGACGTACAGGGTTTTGGCTACACCTTC
CSARDVQGFGYTF
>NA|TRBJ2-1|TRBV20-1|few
TGCAGTGCTAGTAATAGCATGTCAAAAGGCTACAATGAGCAGTTCTTC
CSASNSMSKGYNEQFF
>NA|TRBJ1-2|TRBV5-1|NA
TGCGCCAGCAGCTTCGGGCAGACTGTCTATGGCTACACCTTC
CASSFGQTVYGYTF
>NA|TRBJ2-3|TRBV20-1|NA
TGCAGTGCTATGTCCAGGGCCCTCACAGATACGCATTATTTT
CSAMSRALTDTHYF
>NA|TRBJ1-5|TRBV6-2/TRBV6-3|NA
TGTGCCAGCAGTTATAGGAGGGGCTGGGTGAGCAATCAGCCCCAGCATTTT
CASSYRRGWVSNQPQHF
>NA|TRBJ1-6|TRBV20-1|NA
NA
CSASPPGRATFGSYNSPLHF
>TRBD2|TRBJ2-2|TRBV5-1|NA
TGCGCCAGCAGCTCAAATCGCGGGGGAGTCGGCGGGGAGCTGTTTTTT
CASSSNRGGVGGELFF
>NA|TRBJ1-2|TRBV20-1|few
TGCAGTGCTAGGGGAGAGACAGTCTACCACTATGGCTACACCTTC
CSARGETVYHYGYTF
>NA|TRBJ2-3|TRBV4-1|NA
TGCGCCAGCAGCCAAGTTGCGGGATTGGGAGATACGCAGTATTTT
CASSQVAGLGDTQYF
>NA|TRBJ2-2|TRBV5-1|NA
TGCGCCAGCAGCCCTCGGTCGGGGAACACCGGGGAGCTGTTTTTT
CASSPRSGNTGELFF
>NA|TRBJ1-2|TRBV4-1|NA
TGCGCCAGCAGCCAAGGCCTGTTATCGGGTTGGAAGGACTATGGCTACACCTTC
CASSQGLLSGWKDYGYTF
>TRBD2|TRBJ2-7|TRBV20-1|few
TGCAGTGCTAGAGATCTGAGGCTAGCGGGAGTTAACGAGCAGTACTTC
CSARDLRLAGVNEQYF
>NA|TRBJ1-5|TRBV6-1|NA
TGTGCCAGCAGCTATCCCGTTGGAGGGGACAATCAGCCCCAGCATTTT
CASSYPVGGDNQPQHF
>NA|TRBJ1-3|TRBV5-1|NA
TGCGCCAGCAGCTTGGACGCTGGGTGGAACTCTGGAAACACCATATATTTT
CASSLDAGWNSGNTIYF
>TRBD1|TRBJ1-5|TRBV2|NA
TGTGCCAGCAGGGACGGGACAGAACTAAGCAATCAGCCCCAGCATTTT
CASRDGTELSNQPQHF
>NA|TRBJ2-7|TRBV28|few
TGTGCCAGCAGTGTTTCAAGGAGCTCCTACGAGCAGTACTTC
CASSVSRSSYEQYF